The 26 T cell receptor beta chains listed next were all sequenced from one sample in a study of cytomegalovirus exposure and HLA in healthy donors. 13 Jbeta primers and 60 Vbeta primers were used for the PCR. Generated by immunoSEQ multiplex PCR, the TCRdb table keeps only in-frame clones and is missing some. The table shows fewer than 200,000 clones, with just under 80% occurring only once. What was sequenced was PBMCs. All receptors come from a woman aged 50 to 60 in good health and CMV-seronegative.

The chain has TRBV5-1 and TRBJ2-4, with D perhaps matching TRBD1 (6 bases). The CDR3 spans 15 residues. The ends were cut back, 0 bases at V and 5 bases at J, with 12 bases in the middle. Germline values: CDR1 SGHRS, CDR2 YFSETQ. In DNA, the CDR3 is TGCGCCAGCAGCTTGGACCCAGGGGCAGAAAACATTCAGTACTTC. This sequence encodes CASSLDPGAENIQYF.

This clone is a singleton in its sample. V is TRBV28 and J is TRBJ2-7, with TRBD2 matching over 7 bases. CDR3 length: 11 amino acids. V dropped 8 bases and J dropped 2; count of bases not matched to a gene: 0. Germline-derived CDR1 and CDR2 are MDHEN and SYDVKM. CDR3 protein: CASGTTYEQYF. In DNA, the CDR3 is TGTGCCAGCGGGACTACCTACGAGCAGTACTTC.

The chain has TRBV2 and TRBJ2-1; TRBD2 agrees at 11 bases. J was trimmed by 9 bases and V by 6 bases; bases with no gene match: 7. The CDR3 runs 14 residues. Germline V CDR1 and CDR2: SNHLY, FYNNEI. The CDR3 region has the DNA TGTGCCAGCAGGACTAGCGGGAACGTTCCTGAGCAGTTCTTC. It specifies CASRTSGNVPEQFF.

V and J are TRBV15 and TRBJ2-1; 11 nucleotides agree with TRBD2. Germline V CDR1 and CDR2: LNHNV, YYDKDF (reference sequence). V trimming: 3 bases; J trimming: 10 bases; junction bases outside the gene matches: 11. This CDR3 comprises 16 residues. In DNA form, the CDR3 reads TGTGCCACCAGCAGCCAACTTAGCGGGAGGGCTGAAGAGCAGTTCTTC. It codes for CATSSQLSGRAEEQFF.

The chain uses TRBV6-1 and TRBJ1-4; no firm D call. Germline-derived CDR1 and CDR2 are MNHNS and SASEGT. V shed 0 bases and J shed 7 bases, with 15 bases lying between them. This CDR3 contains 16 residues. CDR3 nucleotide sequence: TGTGCCAGCAGTGAAGCTAGACCCTTAGGGAGTGAAAAACTGTTTTTT. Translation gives CASSEARPLGSEKLFF.

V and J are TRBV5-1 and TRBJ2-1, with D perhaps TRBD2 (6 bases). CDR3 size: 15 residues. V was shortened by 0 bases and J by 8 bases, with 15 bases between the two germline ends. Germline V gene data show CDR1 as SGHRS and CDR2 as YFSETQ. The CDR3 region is CASSLGLGGGDEQFF. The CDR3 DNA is TGCGCCAGCAGCTTGGGACTAGGCGGTGGCGATGAGCAGTTCTTC.

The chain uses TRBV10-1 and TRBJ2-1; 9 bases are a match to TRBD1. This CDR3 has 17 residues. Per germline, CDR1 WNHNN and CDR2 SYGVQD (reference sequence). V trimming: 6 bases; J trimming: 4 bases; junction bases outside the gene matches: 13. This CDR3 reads CASSKTTGTGFYNEQFF. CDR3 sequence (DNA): TGCGCCAGCAGCAAAACAACCGGGACAGGGTTTTACAATGAGCAGTTCTTC.

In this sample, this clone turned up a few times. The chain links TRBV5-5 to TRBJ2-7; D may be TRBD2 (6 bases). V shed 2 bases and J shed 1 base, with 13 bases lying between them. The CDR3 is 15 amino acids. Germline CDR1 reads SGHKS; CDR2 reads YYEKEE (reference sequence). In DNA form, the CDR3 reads TGTGCCAGCAGCTTTCGGGGGAAGGGGTCCTACGAGCAGTACTTC. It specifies CASSFRGKGSYEQYF.

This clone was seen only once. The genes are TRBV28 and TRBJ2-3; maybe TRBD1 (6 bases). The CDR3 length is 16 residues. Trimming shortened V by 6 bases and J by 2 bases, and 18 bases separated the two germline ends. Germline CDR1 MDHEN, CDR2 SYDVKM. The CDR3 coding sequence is TGTGCCAGCAGAGATGGGGGACATCGCTCCACAGATACGCAGTATTTT. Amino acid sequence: CASRDGGHRSTDTQYF.

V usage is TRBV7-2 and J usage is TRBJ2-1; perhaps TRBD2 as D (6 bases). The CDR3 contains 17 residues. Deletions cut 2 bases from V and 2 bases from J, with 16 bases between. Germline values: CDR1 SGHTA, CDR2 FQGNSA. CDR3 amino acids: CASSLRQPRGAYNEQFF. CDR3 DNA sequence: TGTGCCAGCAGCTTAAGGCAGCCGCGGGGAGCCTACAATGAGCAGTTCTTC.

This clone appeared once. CDR3 nucleotides: TGCGCCAGCAGCTTGGTCGGGACAGATAATTCACCCCTCCACTTT. Amino acid sequence: CASSLVGTDNSPLHF. The V gene is TRBV5-1, the J gene TRBJ1-6, with 7 bases aligning to TRBD1. With V trimmed by 0 bases and J by 5 bases, 2 bases remained unmatched. The CDR3 totals 15 residues. Germline V gene data show CDR1 as SGHRS and CDR2 as YFSETQ.

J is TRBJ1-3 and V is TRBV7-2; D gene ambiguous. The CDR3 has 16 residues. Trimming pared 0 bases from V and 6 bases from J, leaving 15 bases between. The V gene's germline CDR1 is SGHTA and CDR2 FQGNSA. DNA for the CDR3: TGTGCCAGCAGCTTAGCGTCGAACATACAACAAAACACCATATATTTT. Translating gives CASSLASNIQQNTIYF. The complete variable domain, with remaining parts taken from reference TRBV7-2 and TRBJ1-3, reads GAGVSQSPSNKVTEKGKDVELRCDPISGHTALYWYRQSLGQGLEFLIYFQGNSAPDKSGLPSDRFSAERTGGSVSTLTIQRTQQEDSAVYLCASSLASNIQQNTIYFGEGSWLTVV.

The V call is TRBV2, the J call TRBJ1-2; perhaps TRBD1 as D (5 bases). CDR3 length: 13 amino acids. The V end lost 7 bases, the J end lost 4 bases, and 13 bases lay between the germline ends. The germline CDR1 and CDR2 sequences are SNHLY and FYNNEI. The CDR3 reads CASKTRGSYGYTF. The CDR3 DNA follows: TGTGCCAGCAAGACGCGGGGCTCCTATGGCTACACCTTC.

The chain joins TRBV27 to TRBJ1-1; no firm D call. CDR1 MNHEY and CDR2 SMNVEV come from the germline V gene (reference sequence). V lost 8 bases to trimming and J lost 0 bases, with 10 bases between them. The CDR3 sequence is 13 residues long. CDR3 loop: CASRRGMNTEAFF. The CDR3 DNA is TGTGCCAGCCGACGGGGTATGAACACTGAAGCTTTCTTT.

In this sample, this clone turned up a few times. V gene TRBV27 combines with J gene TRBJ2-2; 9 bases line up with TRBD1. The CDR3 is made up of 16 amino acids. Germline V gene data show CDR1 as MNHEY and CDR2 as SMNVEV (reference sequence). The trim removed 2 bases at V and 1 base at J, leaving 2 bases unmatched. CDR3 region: CASSLEDRGNTGELFF. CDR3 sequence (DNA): TGTGCCAGCAGTTTAGAGGACAGGGGGAACACCGGGGAGCTGTTTTTT.

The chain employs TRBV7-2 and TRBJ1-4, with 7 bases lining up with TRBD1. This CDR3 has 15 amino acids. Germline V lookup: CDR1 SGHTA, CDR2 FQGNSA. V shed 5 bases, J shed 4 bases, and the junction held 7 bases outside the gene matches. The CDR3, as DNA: TGTGCCAGCAGCCAATCCGGGACAGTTAATGAAAAACTGTTTTTT. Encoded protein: CASSQSGTVNEKLFF. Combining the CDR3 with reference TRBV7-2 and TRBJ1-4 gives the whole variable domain GAGVSQSPSNKVTEKGKDVELRCDPISGHTALYWYRQSLGQGLEFLIYFQGNSAPDKSGLPSDRFSAERTGGSVSTLTIQRTQQEDSAVYLCASSQSGTVNEKLFFGSGTQLSVL.

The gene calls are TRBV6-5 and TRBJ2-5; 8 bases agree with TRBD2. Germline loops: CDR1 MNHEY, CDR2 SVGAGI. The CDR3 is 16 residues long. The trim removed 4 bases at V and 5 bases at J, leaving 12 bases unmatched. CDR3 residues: CASSWRKGTRGETQYF. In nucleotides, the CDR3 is TGTGCCAGCAGTTGGCGAAAAGGGACTAGGGGGGAGACCCAGTACTTC.

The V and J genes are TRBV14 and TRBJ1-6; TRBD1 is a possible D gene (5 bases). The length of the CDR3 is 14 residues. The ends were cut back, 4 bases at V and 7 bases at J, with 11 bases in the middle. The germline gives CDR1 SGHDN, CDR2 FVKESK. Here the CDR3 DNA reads TGTGCCAGCAGCCCACAGGTGGGAAATTCACCCCTCCACTTT. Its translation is CASSPQVGNSPLHF.

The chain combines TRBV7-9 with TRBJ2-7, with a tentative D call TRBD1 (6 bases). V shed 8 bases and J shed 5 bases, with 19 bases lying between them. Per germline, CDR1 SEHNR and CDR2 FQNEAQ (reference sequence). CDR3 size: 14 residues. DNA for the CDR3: TGTGCCAGCGGCACCGACAGGTTTGCTGACGAGCAGTACTTC. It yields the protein CASGTDRFADEQYF.

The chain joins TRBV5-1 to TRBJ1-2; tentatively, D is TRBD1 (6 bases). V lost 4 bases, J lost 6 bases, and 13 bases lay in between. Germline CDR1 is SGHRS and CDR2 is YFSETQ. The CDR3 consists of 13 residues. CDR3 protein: CASSPGGGDGYTF. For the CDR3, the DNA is TGCGCCAGCAGCCCGGGAGGGGGGGATGGCTACACCTTC.

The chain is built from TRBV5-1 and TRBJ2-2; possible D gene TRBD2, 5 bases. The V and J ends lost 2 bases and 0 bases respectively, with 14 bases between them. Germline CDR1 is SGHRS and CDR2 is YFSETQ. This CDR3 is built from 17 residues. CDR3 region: CASSFFIGVANTGELFF. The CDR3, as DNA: TGCGCCAGCAGCTTTTTTATCGGGGTTGCGAACACCGGGGAGCTGTTTTTT. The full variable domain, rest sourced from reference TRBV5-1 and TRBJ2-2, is KAGVTQTPRYLIKTRGQQVTLSCSPISGHRSVSWYQQTPGQGLQFLFEYFSETQRNKGNFPGRFSGRQFSNSRSEMNVSTLELGDSALYLCASSFFIGVANTGELFFGEGSRLTVL.

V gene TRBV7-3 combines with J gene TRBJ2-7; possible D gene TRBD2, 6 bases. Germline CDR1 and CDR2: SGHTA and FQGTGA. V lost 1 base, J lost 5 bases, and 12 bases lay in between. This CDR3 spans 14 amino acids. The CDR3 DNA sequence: TGTGCCAGCAGCTTAATCGCTGGGGGGAACGAGCAGTACTTC. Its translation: CASSLIAGGNEQYF.

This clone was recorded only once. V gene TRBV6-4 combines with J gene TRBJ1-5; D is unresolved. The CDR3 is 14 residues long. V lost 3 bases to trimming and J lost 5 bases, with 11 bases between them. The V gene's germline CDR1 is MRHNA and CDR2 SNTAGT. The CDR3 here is CASSETWRDQPQHF. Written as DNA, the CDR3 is TGTGCCAGCAGTGAGACGTGGAGGGATCAGCCCCAGCATTTT.

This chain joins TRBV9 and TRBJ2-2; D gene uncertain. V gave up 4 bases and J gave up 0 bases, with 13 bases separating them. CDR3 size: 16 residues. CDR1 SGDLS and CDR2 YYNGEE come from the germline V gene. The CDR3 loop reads CASSSQEISNTGELFF. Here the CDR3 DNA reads TGTGCCAGCAGCTCCCAGGAAATATCGAACACCGGGGAGCTGTTTTTT.

The CDR3 loop reads CASRKLRTNEKLFF. The CDR3 nucleotides are TGTGCCAGCAGAAAGCTCCGCACTAATGAAAAACTGTTTTTT. The chain joins TRBV6-5 to TRBJ1-4; D unresolved. Germline assignment: CDR1 MNHEY and CDR2 SVGAGI. Trimming stripped 6 bases from V and 2 bases from J, with 10 bases between. CDR3 length equals 14 residues.

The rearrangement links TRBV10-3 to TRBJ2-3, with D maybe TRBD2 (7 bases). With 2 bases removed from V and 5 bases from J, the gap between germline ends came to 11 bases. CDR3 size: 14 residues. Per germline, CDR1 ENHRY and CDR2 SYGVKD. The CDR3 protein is CAISEGGARDTQYF. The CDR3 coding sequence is TGTGCCATCAGTGAGGGGGGGGCTAGAGATACGCAGTATTTT.